The T cell receptor beta chain under discussion was sequenced for a study of cytomegalovirus exposure and HLA in healthy donors. Study observations and caveats: Reported results showed that the classifier diagnosed cytomegalovirus status with high specificity and sensitivity. Reported findings show TCR beta sequences accurately forecast HLA-A and HLA-B alleles in most subjects.

The CDR3 runs to 13 residues. Germline loops: CDR1 SGHRS, CDR2 YFSETQ. V lost 0 bases and J 5 bases, leaving 9 bases between the germline ends. PCR primers comprised 60 Vbeta and 13 Jbeta primers. Generated by immunoSEQ multiplex PCR, the TCRdb table keeps only in-frame clones and is missing some. Found here are about 110,000 clones, 70% of them singletons; the top ten hold 11%. This clone showed up just a few times. Its cognate antigen is unknown. Source material: PBMCs. This TCR derives from a man aged 40-49 years in good health and CMV-seropositive. The chain couples TRBV5-1 to TRBJ2-7; D is possibly TRBD1 (5 bases). CDR3 in amino acids: CASSLVSDNEQYF. DNA of the CDR3: TGCGCCAGCAGCTTGGTGTCGGACAACGAGCAGTACTTC.